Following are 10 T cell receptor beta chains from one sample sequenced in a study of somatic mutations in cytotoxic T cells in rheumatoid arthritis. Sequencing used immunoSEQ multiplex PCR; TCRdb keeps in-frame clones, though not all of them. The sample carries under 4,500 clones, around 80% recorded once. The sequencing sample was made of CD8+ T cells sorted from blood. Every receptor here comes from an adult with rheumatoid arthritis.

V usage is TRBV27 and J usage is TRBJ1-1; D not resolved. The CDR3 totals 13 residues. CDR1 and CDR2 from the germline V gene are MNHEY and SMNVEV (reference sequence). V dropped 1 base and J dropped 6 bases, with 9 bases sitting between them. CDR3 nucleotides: TGTGCCAGCAGTTTATTAGGCGTGTCTGAAGCTTTCTTT. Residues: CASSLLGVSEAFF.

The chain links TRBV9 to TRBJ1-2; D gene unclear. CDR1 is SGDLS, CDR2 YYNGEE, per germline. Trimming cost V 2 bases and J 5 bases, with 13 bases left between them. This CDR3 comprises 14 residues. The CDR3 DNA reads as TGTGCCAGCAGCGTCCTTCGGGAGGGTTATGGCTACACCTTC. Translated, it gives CASSVLREGYGYTF.

The CDR3 reads CASSLEGDRVPPSGANVLTF. As DNA, the CDR3 is TGTGCCAGCAGCTTAGAAGGGGACAGGGTCCCTCCATCTGGGGCCAACGTCCTGACTTTC. The chain is built from TRBV11-2 and TRBJ2-6, with TRBD1 identical over 9 bases. V lost 0 bases and J lost 1; bases outside the gene matches: 10. This CDR3 is 20 amino acids long. Germline CDR1 is SGHAT and CDR2 is FQNNGV.

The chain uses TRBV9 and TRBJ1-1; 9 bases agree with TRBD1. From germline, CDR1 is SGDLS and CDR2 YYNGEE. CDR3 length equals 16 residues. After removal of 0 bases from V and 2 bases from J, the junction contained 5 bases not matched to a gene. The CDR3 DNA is TGTGCCAGCAGCGTAGCCTCGACAGGGGGAAACACTGAAGCTTTCTTT. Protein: CASSVASTGGNTEAFF.

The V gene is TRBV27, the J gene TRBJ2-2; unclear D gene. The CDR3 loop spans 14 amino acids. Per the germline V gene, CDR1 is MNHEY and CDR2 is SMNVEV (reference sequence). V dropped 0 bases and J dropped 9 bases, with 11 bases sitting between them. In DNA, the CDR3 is TGTGCCAGCAGTTTATCAGATAGCCTACGGGAGCTGTTTTTT. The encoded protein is CASSLSDSLRELFF.

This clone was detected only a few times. The CDR3 loop is CASSPDSSSYNEQFF. Here the CDR3 DNA reads TGTGCCAGCAGCCCGGACTCGAGCTCCTACAATGAGCAGTTCTTC. The chain recombines TRBV6-5 with TRBJ2-1; the D gene is possibly TRBD2 (5 bases). V dropped 6 bases and J dropped 0 bases, with 12 bases sitting between them. CDR1 MNHEY and CDR2 SVGAGI come from the germline V gene. CDR3 length equals 15 residues.

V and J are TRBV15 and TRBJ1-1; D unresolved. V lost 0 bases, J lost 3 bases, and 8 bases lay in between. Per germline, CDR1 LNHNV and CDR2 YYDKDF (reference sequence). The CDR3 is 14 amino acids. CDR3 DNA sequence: TGTGCCACCAGCAGAGATGCCGGGGACACTGAAGCTTTCTTT. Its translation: CATSRDAGDTEAFF.

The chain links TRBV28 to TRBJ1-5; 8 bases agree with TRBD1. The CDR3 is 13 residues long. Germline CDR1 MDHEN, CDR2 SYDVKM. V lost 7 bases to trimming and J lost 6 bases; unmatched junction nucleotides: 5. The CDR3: CASKGQGGQPQHF. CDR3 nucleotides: TGTGCCAGCAAAGGACAGGGAGGTCAGCCCCAGCATTTT.

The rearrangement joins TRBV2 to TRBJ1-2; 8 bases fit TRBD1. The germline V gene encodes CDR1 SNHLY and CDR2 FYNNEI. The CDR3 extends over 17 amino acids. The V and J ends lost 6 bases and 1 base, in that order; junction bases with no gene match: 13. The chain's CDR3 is CASSVVRDRFVNYGYTF. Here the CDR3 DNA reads TGTGCCAGCAGCGTAGTCCGGGACAGGTTTGTTAACTATGGCTACACCTTC.

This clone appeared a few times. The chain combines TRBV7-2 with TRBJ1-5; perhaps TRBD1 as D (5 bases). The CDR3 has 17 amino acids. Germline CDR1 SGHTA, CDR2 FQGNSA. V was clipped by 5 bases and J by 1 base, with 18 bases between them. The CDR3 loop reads CASSEGLAGWSNQPQHF. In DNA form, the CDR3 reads TGTGCCAGCAGCGAGGGGCTGGCGGGCTGGAGCAATCAGCCCCAGCATTTT.